One and the same sample provided the 15 T cell receptor beta chains below, sequenced in a study of T cells in Graves' hyperthyroidism and ophthalmopathy. Researchers took RNA transcripts and amplified the TCR beta CDR3 regions from them. RT-PCR in the first round (using the HTBI primer set) targeted the TCR CDR3. TCRdb processed the multiplex PCR reads anew with MiXCR; each CDR3 protein has one entry. This table holds 450,000 to 700,000 distinct CDR3 sequences, approximately 44% found once. Sequencing input: peripheral blood or thyroid tissue (not recorded which). The receptors were gathered from a woman aged 18-29 years with Graves' hyperthyroidism.

This chain links TRBV10-3 with TRBJ2-7; TRBD2 matches at 10 bases. The CDR3 is 17 residues long. Germline assignment: CDR1 ENHRY and CDR2 SYGVKD. V shed 0 bases, J shed 5 bases, and the junction held 10 bases outside the gene matches. The CDR3 sequence is CAISESGLAGEPNEQYF. The CDR3, as DNA: TGTGCCATCAGTGAGTCTGGGCTAGCGGGAGAGCCCAACGAGCAGTACTTC.

The table lists this clonotype with a count of one. The V call is TRBV7-2, the J call TRBJ2-1; 12 nucleotides match TRBD2. Germline V gene lookup returns CDR1 SGHTA and CDR2 FQGNSA. V lost 7 bases to trimming and J lost 7 bases; unmatched junction nucleotides: 11. The CDR3 is made up of 16 amino acids. CDR3 coding DNA: TGTGCCAGCACCCTTATGACTAGCGGGAGTAAAAATGAGCAGTTCTTC. This gives the protein CASTLMTSGSKNEQFF.

V gene TRBV6-2 or TRBV6-3 combines with J gene TRBJ1-5; the D is unclear. CDR1 is MNHEY, CDR2 SVGEGT, per germline. CDR3 length: 15 amino acids. Between the trimmed V and J ends, which lost 5 bases and 6 bases, there was a span of 17 bases. CDR3 residues: CASSEGMAPGQPQHF. The CDR3 nucleotides are TGTGCCAGCAGTGAAGGAATGGCCCCGGGTCAGCCCCAGCATTTT.

This clonotype has a count of ten or more. This rearrangement joins TRBV6-5 to TRBJ1-6, with 9 bases lining up with TRBD1. There are 14 residues in the CDR3. Per germline, CDR1 MNHEY and CDR2 SVGAGI. Trimming removed 6 bases from V and 13 bases from J; junction bases left unmatched: 10. DNA for the CDR3: TGTGCCAGCAGACCCGACAGGGGGGGTTTTCCCCTCCACTTT. It specifies CASRPDRGGFPLHF.

This clonotype was counted many times. The rearrangement joins TRBV30 to TRBJ1-1; no definite D call. The V and J ends lost 0 bases and 5 bases respectively, with 7 bases between them. Germline loops: CDR1 GTSNPN, CDR2 SVGIG (reference sequence). The CDR3 has 12 amino acids. The CDR3 region is CAWSVRTTEAFF. CDR3 coding DNA: TGTGCCTGGAGTGTACGAACGACTGAAGCTTTCTTT.

This chain links TRBV6-6 with TRBJ2-5; unclear D gene. The V and J ends lost 8 bases and 2 bases respectively, with 18 bases between them. CDR1 is MNHNY, CDR2 SVGAGI, per germline (reference sequence). The CDR3 is 15 amino acids. Here the CDR3 reads CASGANGRVQETQYF. DNA for the CDR3: TGTGCCAGCGGCGCAAACGGAAGGGTACAAGAGACCCAGTACTTC.

As for this clonotype: A much larger clone differs from this one at a single base, so this may be a read error. Without the conserved terminal phenylalanine or tryptophan, this CDR3 likely stems from a read error. The chain is built from TRBV12-3 or TRBV12-4 and TRBJ1-2; TRBD1 matches at 7 bases. Trimming at V came to 0 bases and at J to 8 bases, leaving 3 bases not matched to a gene. CDR3 length: 13 amino acids. The CDR3 spells CASSLATGYGYTL. The CDR3 DNA sequence: TGTGCCAGCAGTTTAGCGACAGGGTACGGCTACACCCTC.

This clonotype showed up many times. The chain links TRBV7-3 to TRBJ2-2; 8 positions match TRBD1. V shed 4 bases, J shed 6 bases, and the junction held 10 bases outside the gene matches. Germline V gives CDR1 SGHTA, CDR2 FQGTGA. The CDR3 has 16 residues. The CDR3 spells CASSSDRTGTAGELFF. The CDR3 DNA follows: TGTGCCAGCAGCTCAGACCGGACAGGGACAGCCGGGGAGCTGTTTTTT.

The chain recombines TRBV7-8 with TRBJ1-6; D may be TRBD1 (5 bases). Deletions cut 8 bases from V and 15 bases from J, with 20 bases between. The CDR3 totals 13 residues. CDR1 is SGHVS, CDR2 FQNEAQ, per germline. The DNA for the CDR3 is TGTGCCAGCCAGCGACGTAGCGGGACTTTCCTCCACTTT. This encodes CASQRRSGTFLHF.

The chain couples TRBV7-2 to TRBJ2-2, with D unclear. Germline V gene data show CDR1 as SGHTA and CDR2 as FQGNSA. Trimming pared 3 bases from V and 7 bases from J, leaving 12 bases between. CDR3 length: 14 residues. CDR3 sequence (DNA): TGTGCCAGCAGCTTCCTGGTTGGTAGCGGGGAGCTGTTTTTT. Protein product: CASSFLVGSGELFF.

This clonotype was counted ten times or more. CDR3 loop: CASSLGTGNQPQHF. CDR3 coding DNA: TGTGCCAGCAGCTTGGGGACAGGGAATCAGCCCCAGCATTTT. The chain couples TRBV12-3 or TRBV12-4 to TRBJ1-5; 9 nucleotides align to TRBD1. The CDR3 has 14 residues. The trim removed 6 bases at V and 4 bases at J, leaving 4 bases unmatched.

A remark on this clonotype: The CDR3 does not end in the conserved phenylalanine or tryptophan, so this is likely a read error. No DNA is shown, since the ends of the CDR3 on it are uncertain; the CDR3 is the one TCRdb lists. The chain carries TRBV5-4 and TRBJ2-7; the DNA was not used to check the table's D call, TRBD1. Germline assignment: CDR1 SGHNT and CDR2 YYREEE (reference sequence). The CDR3 is made up of 9 amino acids, end residues included. CDR3 protein: CASSLRSGT.

A word on this clonotype: A much more abundant neighbour one base away suggests this may be a read error. This sequence joins TRBV12-3 or TRBV12-4 and TRBJ2-5; 7 nucleotides agree with TRBD2. The CDR3 sequence is 17 residues long. DNA for the CDR3: TGTGCCAGCAGTAGAACTCAACGAGCGGGAAGGGGAGAGACCCAGTGCTTC. It codes for CASSRTQRAGRGETQCF.

This clonotype was observed at least ten times. The chain has TRBV4-3 and TRBJ1-2, with D possibly being TRBD1 (5 bases). In germline, CDR1 is LGHNA, CDR2 YSLEER. This CDR3 has 16 residues. Trimming removed 0 bases from V and 4 bases from J, with 15 bases in between. In DNA form, the CDR3 reads TGCGCCAGCAGCCAAGATTTGCGGGGCGCGCGCTATGGCTACACCTTC. This encodes CASSQDLRGARYGYTF.

Many counts were recorded for this clonotype. V gene TRBV9 combines with J gene TRBJ2-2; 9 bases fit TRBD2. With 0 bases clipped from V and 0 bases from J, the junction kept 6 bases outside the gene matches. Per the germline V gene, CDR1 is SGDLS and CDR2 is YYNGEE. There are 18 residues in the CDR3. CDR3 in DNA: TGTGCCAGCAGCGTAGTCGGTAGCGGGAGCGCGAACACCGGGGAGCTGTTTTTT. Its translation: CASSVVGSGSANTGELFF.